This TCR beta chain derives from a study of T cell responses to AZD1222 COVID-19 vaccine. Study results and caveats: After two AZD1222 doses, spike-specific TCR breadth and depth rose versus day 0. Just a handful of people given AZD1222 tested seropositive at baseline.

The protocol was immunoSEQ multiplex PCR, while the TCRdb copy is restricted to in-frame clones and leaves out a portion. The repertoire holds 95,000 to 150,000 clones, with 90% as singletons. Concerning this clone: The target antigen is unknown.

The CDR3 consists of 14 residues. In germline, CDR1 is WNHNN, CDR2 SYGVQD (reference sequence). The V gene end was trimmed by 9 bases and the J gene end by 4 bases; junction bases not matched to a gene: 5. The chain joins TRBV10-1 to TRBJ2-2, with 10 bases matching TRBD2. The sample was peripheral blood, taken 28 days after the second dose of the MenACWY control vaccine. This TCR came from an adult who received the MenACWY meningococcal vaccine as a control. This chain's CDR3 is CASGLAASTGELFF. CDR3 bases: TGCGCCAGTGGACTAGCGGCAAGCACCGGGGAGCTGTTTTTT.